These 23 T cell receptor beta chains share one sample of origin, sequenced in a study of T cell responses to AZD1222 COVID-19 vaccine. The table came from immunoSEQ multiplex PCR; TCRdb's copy has only in-frame clones and leaves some out. The profile shows around 130,000 clones, approximately 93% of them singletons. This sample comprised peripheral blood, obtained on day 0 of AZD1222 vaccination. The receptors originated from an adult in good health.

The genes are TRBV10-3 and TRBJ1-2; D unclear. This CDR3 is 12 amino acids long. The germline CDR1 and CDR2 sequences are ENHRY and SYGVKD. The germline V and J ends were trimmed by 10 bases and 9 bases, with 18 bases remaining between them. The DNA of the CDR3 is TGTGCCACCGGAGGAGGGCTTGAGAGCTACACCTTC. This sequence encodes CATGGGLESYTF.

The chain uses TRBV11-3 and TRBJ2-7; TRBD1 might be the D (6 bases). Trimming removed 6 bases from V and 1 base from J, with 13 bases in between. The CDR3 spans 14 residues. CDR1 and CDR2 (germline): SGHNT, YENEEA. The CDR3 DNA reads TGTGCCAGCAGTTCTAGACAGGAGTCCTACGAGCAGTACTTC. It yields the protein CASSSRQESYEQYF.

This chain joins TRBV7-2 and TRBJ2-1; D possibly uses TRBD1 or TRBD2 (5 bases each). Germline V gene lookup returns CDR1 SGHTA and CDR2 FQGNSA. The CDR3 loop spans 16 amino acids. V gave up 2 bases and J gave up 0 bases, with 11 bases separating them. The CDR3 is CASSLWGSGSYNEQFF. CDR3 DNA sequence: TGTGCCAGCAGCTTATGGGGGAGTGGCTCCTACAATGAGCAGTTCTTC. Combining the CDR3 with reference TRBV7-2 and TRBJ2-1 gives the whole variable domain GAGVSQSPSNKVTEKGKDVELRCDPISGHTALYWYRQSLGQGLEFLIYFQGNSAPDKSGLPSDRFSAERTGGSVSTLTIQRTQQEDSAVYLCASSLWGSGSYNEQFFGPGTRLTVL.

The J gene is TRBJ1-6, the V gene TRBV7-2; D gene unclear. The V end was cut by 5 bases, the J end by 8 bases, with 10 bases between. The CDR3 is 13 amino acids. The germline V gene has CDR1 SGHTA and CDR2 FQGNSA. Written as DNA, the CDR3 is TGTGCCAGCAGCACAGAGGTGGATTCACCCCTCCACTTT. Amino acid sequence: CASSTEVDSPLHF.

V is TRBV5-8 and J is TRBJ2-1; 8 bases are shared with TRBD2. This CDR3 is 14 amino acids long. V gave up 4 bases and J gave up 7 bases; unmatched junction bases: 7. From germline, CDR1 is SGHTS and CDR2 YDEGEE. CDR3 sequence: CASSAGRALNEQFF. The DNA of the CDR3 is TGTGCCAGCAGCGCCGGGAGGGCCCTTAATGAGCAGTTCTTC.

The chain joins TRBV2 to TRBJ1-6; the D gene is possibly TRBD1 (5 bases). V lost 2 bases, J lost 8 bases, and 16 bases lay in between. This CDR3 comprises 16 residues. Germline V lookup: CDR1 SNHLY, CDR2 FYNNEI. The CDR3 DNA sequence: TGTGCCAGCAGTGAAAACGGGGGTTCGACGGATTCACCCCTCCACTTT. Translated: CASSENGGSTDSPLHF.

The V and J genes are TRBV21-1 and TRBJ1-6. TRBV21-1 is reported as a pseudogene. The CDR3 loop spans 17 amino acids. The CDR3 is CASSKSGKDRANSPLHF. DNA of the CDR3: TGTGCCAGCAGCAAGTCGGGTAAAGATAGGGCTAATTCACCCCTCCACTTT.

The chain recombines TRBV28 with TRBJ1-1; unclear D gene. The CDR3 is made up of 13 amino acids. Trimming stripped 3 bases from V and 0 bases from J, with 5 bases between. Germline CDR1 and CDR2: MDHEN and SYDVKM. The CDR3 region is CASSFGLNTEAFF. The CDR3 DNA reads as TGTGCCAGCAGTTTCGGTCTGAACACTGAAGCTTTCTTT.

This clone occurred once. The rearrangement joins TRBV6-6 to TRBJ2-2; possibly TRBD2 for D (6 bases). CDR3 size: 13 residues. Germline CDR1 is MNHNY and CDR2 is SVGAGI (reference sequence). Trimming shortened V by 10 bases and J by 0 bases, and 9 bases separated the two germline ends. Here the CDR3 reads CATRDSNTGELFF. For the CDR3, the DNA is TGTGCCACCCGGGACTCGAACACCGGGGAGCTGTTTTTT.

The chain joins TRBV29-1 to TRBJ2-7; 10 bases line up with TRBD1. Trimming removed 4 bases from V and 2 bases from J; junction bases left unmatched: 5. The CDR3 sequence is 14 residues long. The V gene's germline CDR1 is SQVTM and CDR2 ANQGSEA. This CDR3 is CSVVDRGRTYEQYF. CDR3 nucleotides: TGCAGCGTTGTCGACAGGGGGCGAACCTACGAGCAGTACTTC.

The V gene is TRBV30, the J gene TRBJ1-1; D possibly corresponds to TRBD1 (5 bases). Between the trimmed V and J ends, which lost 0 bases and 6 bases, there was a span of 11 bases. The CDR3 length is 13 residues. From germline, CDR1 is GTSNPN and CDR2 SVGIG (reference sequence). Here the CDR3 reads CAWSVNRFSEAFF. CDR3 coding DNA: TGTGCCTGGAGTGTTAACAGGTTCTCTGAAGCTTTCTTT.

The chain joins TRBV6-5 to TRBJ1-1; 10 nucleotides line up with TRBD1. CDR1 MNHEY and CDR2 SVGAGI come from the germline V gene. This CDR3 is 15 amino acids long. The V and J ends lost 6 bases and 2 bases, in that order; junction bases with no gene match: 6. The CDR3 reads CASRKDRGLNTEAFF. The DNA for the CDR3 is TGTGCCAGCAGAAAAGACAGGGGGCTAAACACTGAAGCTTTCTTT.

J is TRBJ1-2 and V is TRBV10-3, with 10 bases that match TRBD1. The CDR3 covers 15 residues. V gave up 9 bases and J gave up 2 bases; unmatched junction bases: 9. CDR1 and CDR2 (germline): ENHRY, SYGVKD. The CDR3 nucleotides read TGTGCCATTACCCCCGGGACAGGGGCCAACTATGGCTACACCTTC. Protein product: CAITPGTGANYGYTF.

This chain joins TRBV7-8 and TRBJ1-1; D gene ambiguous. The CDR3 contains 13 residues. The V end lost 7 bases, the J end lost 2 bases, and 11 bases lay between the germline ends. Germline CDR1 reads SGHVS; CDR2 reads FQNEAQ. CDR3 in DNA: TGTGCCAGCACTAGGACGACTAACACTGAAGCTTTCTTT. Amino acids: CASTRTTNTEAFF.

V is TRBV9 and J is TRBJ1-5; weak D call: TRBD1 (5 bases). The CDR3 is 14 amino acids. Germline CDR1 SGDLS, CDR2 YYNGEE. Trimming removed 0 bases from V and 4 bases from J, with 8 bases in between. CDR3 bases: TGTGCCAGCAGCGTAGGGGCAGGGAATCAGCCCCAGCATTTT. Translation gives CASSVGAGNQPQHF.

The chain recombines TRBV9 with TRBJ2-1; 10 bases agree with TRBD2. This CDR3 comprises 14 residues. Germline V gene lookup returns CDR1 SGDLS and CDR2 YYNGEE. J was trimmed by 11 bases and V by 4 bases; bases with no gene match: 9. The CDR3 spells CASSPSHSGRKQFF. CDR3 coding DNA: TGTGCCAGCAGCCCCTCTCATAGCGGGAGGAAGCAGTTCTTC. Complete variable domain (other parts from reference TRBV9 and TRBJ2-1): DSGVTQTPKHLITATGQRVTLRCSPRSGDLSVYWYQQSLDQGLQFLIQYYNGEERAKGNILERFSAQQFPDLHSELNLSSLELGDSALYFCASSPSHSGRKQFFGPGTRLTVL.

V is TRBV5-1 and J is TRBJ2-5, with 14 bases identical to TRBD2. Germline loops: CDR1 SGHRS, CDR2 YFSETQ. The CDR3 spans 16 residues. Losses at the gene ends were 5 bases for V and 1 base for J; bases not matched to a gene: 4. CDR3 in DNA: TGCGCCAGCAGTGGACTAGCGGGAGGCCTCCAAGAGACCCAGTACTTC. Amino acid sequence: CASSGLAGGLQETQYF.

The chain recombines TRBV12-3 or TRBV12-4 with TRBJ2-7; 10 bases are shared with TRBD2. Trimming cost V 5 bases and J 9 bases; bases outside gene matches: 7. This CDR3 is 13 amino acids long. The CDR3: CASSTGTSDRQYF. The CDR3 nucleotides read TGTGCCAGCAGTACCGGGACTAGCGATAGGCAGTACTTC.

The chain combines TRBV28 with TRBJ1-6, with 11 bases fitting TRBD1. V was pared by 6 bases and J by 5 bases, with 0 bases of the junction left unmatched. Germline V gene sequence: CDR1 MDHEN, CDR2 SYDVKM. This CDR3 spans 14 amino acids. The CDR3 loop reads CASRGQGDNSPLHF. The CDR3 DNA reads as TGTGCCAGCAGGGGACAGGGGGATAATTCACCCCTCCACTTT.

This clone was seen just once. This chain links TRBV2 with TRBJ2-1; D perhaps matches TRBD2 (5 bases). The CDR3 spans 14 residues. V was trimmed by 4 bases and J by 8 bases, leaving 15 bases between them. CDR1 and CDR2 (germline): SNHLY, FYNNEI. CDR3 DNA sequence: TGTGCCAGCAGTGCGTGGGAGTGGCGGGATGAGCAGTTCTTC. Translating gives CASSAWEWRDEQFF.

The chain couples TRBV7-2 to TRBJ2-7; the match to TRBD1 covers 12 bases. V trimming: 3 bases; J trimming: 6 bases; junction bases outside the gene matches: 6. CDR1 is SGHTA, CDR2 FQGNSA, per germline. The CDR3 runs to 15 residues. The CDR3 region has the DNA TGTGCCAGCAGCTTCCAGGGGACAGGGGGCGGCGAGCAGTACTTC. Protein sequence: CASSFQGTGGGEQYF.

The sample holds one count of this clone. V gene TRBV6-2 or TRBV6-3 combines with J gene TRBJ2-2; D is undetermined. The CDR3 consists of 14 residues. Germline assignment: CDR1 MNHEY and CDR2 SVGEGT. The V end lost 1 base, the J end lost 8 bases, and 11 bases lay between the germline ends. CDR3 protein: CASSYWLSYGELFF. The CDR3 DNA sequence: TGTGCCAGCAGTTACTGGCTTAGCTATGGGGAGCTGTTTTTT.

The chain joins TRBV23-1 to TRBJ1-6; a weak D match, TRBD1 (6 bases). TRBV23-1 has ORF status, its function being uncertain. This CDR3 is 15 amino acids long. With 4 bases removed from V and 0 bases from J, the gap between germline ends came to 7 bases. The CDR3 loop reads CASSLQGSYNSPLHF. CDR3 in DNA: TGCGCCAGCAGTCTACAGGGCTCCTATAATTCACCCCTCCACTTT.